This T cell receptor (beta chain) is from a study of blood T cell repertoires in COVID-19. The data were produced by immunoSEQ multiplex PCR, yet TCRdb's version contains in-frame clones alone and is incomplete. Of about 260,000 clones in the sample, almost 90% are singletons; the top ten hold approximately 11%. CDR1 MRHNA and CDR2 SNTAGT come from the germline V gene. The CDR3 consists of 15 residues. Trimming took off 5 bases at V and 4 bases at J, with 14 bases between the two ends. This TCR came from a woman in her 30s with COVID-19, enrolled during active disease. This chain connects TRBV6-4 to TRBJ2-2, with D possibly matching TRBD1 (6 bases). Material: peripheral blood. CDR3 region: CASSPEQGSTGELFF. As DNA, the CDR3 is TGTGCCAGCAGTCCTGAACAGGGATCCACCGGGGAGCTGTTTTTT.